This T cell receptor beta chain derives from a study of T cell changes during pregnancy in multiple sclerosis. This CDR3 has 15 amino acids. Germline CDR1 reads MGHRA; CDR2 reads YSYEKL. Deletions cut 0 bases from V and 6 bases from J, with 14 bases between. TCRdb's table, derived via immunoSEQ multiplex PCR, lists solely in-frame clones and lacks some. The sample records fewer than 50,000 clones, 90% being singletons. Sequenced here: CD8+ T cells from peripheral blood mononuclear cells, sampled in the first trimester of pregnancy. The source of this sequence is a female donor with multiple sclerosis, enrolled in a pregnancy study. V usage is TRBV4-1 and J usage is TRBJ1-2, with D possibly TRBD1 on 5 matching bases. CDR3 residues: CASSQDGQGGNGYTF. CDR3 nucleotides: TGCGCCAGCAGCCAAGATGGGCAGGGTGGGAATGGCTACACCTTC.